The rows below give T cell receptor beta chains drawn from one sample of a study of blood T cell repertoires in COVID-19. Libraries were prepared by immunoSEQ multiplex PCR; TCRdb keeps only in-frame clonotypes and omits some of them. The sample lists approximately 88,000 clones, about 90% occurring once. The sequencing input was peripheral blood. These receptors were collected from a male donor with acute or convalescent COVID-19. Both conserved end residues are part of each CDR3. Fields, in order: clone size, D gene, V gene, J gene, CDR3 protein, CDR3 DNA. D genes are given only for firm matches. Clone size appears in some rows only: once, few, many, or a class for an expanded clone.

clone size: -; D gene: TRBD1; V gene: TRBV24-1; J gene: TRBJ1-4; CDR3 protein: CATSDGGQGDEKLFF; CDR3 DNA: TGTGCCACCAGTGATGGGGGACAGGGAGATGAAAAACTGTTTTTT
clone size: -; D gene: TRBD1; V gene: TRBV6-1; J gene: TRBJ2-7; CDR3 protein: CASSEGTVYEQYF; CDR3 DNA: TGTGCCAGCAGTGAGGGGACAGTCTACGAGCAGTACTTC
clone size: -; D gene: -; V gene: TRBV10-3; J gene: TRBJ2-7; CDR3 protein: CAISGGLRYEQYF; CDR3 DNA: TGTGCCATCAGTGGGGGACTCCGCTACGAGCAGTACTTC
clone size: -; D gene: -; V gene: TRBV7-9; J gene: TRBJ1-6; CDR3 protein: CASSPGGGLNSPLHF; CDR3 DNA: TGTGCCAGCAGCCCCGGCGGGGGACTTAATTCACCCCTCCACTTT
clone size: -; D gene: TRBD2; V gene: TRBV19; J gene: TRBJ2-1; CDR3 protein: CASSMKALSGTTHYNEQFF; CDR3 DNA: TGTGCCAGTAGTATGAAGGCCCTTTCCGGGACTACCCATTACAATGAGCAGTTCTTC
clone size: -; D gene: TRBD2; V gene: TRBV7-8; J gene: TRBJ2-1; CDR3 protein: CASSPSGGGIYNEQFF; CDR3 DNA: TGTGCCAGCAGCCCCTCGGGCGGGGGGATATACAATGAGCAGTTCTTC
clone size: -; D gene: -; V gene: TRBV6-9; J gene: TRBJ1-4; CDR3 protein: CASSSGRRVTEKLFF; CDR3 DNA: TGTGCCAGCAGTTCAGGGAGGAGGGTGACTGAAAAACTGTTTTTT
clone size: -; D gene: -; V gene: TRBV15; J gene: TRBJ2-7; CDR3 protein: CATSGAGTHYEQYF; CDR3 DNA: TGTGCCACCAGCGGCGCCGGGACTCACTACGAGCAGTACTTC
clone size: once; D gene: -; V gene: TRBV4-1; J gene: TRBJ1-4; CDR3 protein: CASSQDRVTEKLFF; CDR3 DNA: TGCGCCAGCAGCCAAGACAGGGTAACTGAAAAACTGTTTTTT
clone size: -; D gene: -; V gene: TRBV5-6; J gene: TRBJ2-7; CDR3 protein: CASSLRGGGRPYEQYF; CDR3 DNA: TGTGCCAGCAGCTTGCGCGGCGGGGGCCGCCCGTACGAGCAGTACTTC
clone size: -; D gene: -; V gene: TRBV30; J gene: TRBJ1-2; CDR3 protein: CAWSVSGRGAYGYTF; CDR3 DNA: TGTGCCTGGAGTGTCTCCGGGAGAGGGGCCTATGGCTACACCTTC
clone size: -; D gene: -; V gene: TRBV5-1; J gene: TRBJ1-1; CDR3 protein: CASSLDSLGSEAFF; CDR3 DNA: TGCGCCAGCAGCTTGGACAGTTTGGGTAGTGAAGCTTTCTTT
clone size: -; D gene: -; V gene: TRBV28; J gene: TRBJ2-1; CDR3 protein: CASSQVPASYNEQFF; CDR3 DNA: TGTGCCAGCAGTCAGGTGCCCGCGTCGTACAATGAGCAGTTCTTC
clone size: once; D gene: TRBD2; V gene: TRBV28; J gene: TRBJ2-1; CDR3 protein: CASSPQRGPSSYNEQFF; CDR3 DNA: TGTGCCAGCAGTCCGCAGCGGGGACCGAGCTCCTACAATGAGCAGTTCTTC
clone size: once; D gene: -; V gene: TRBV2; J gene: TRBJ2-1; CDR3 protein: CASSRDGSSYNEQFF; CDR3 DNA: TGTGCCAGCAGTCGGGACGGGAGCTCCTACAATGAGCAGTTCTTC
clone size: -; D gene: TRBD2; V gene: TRBV3-1/TRBV3-2; J gene: TRBJ2-3; CDR3 protein: CASSLSGGATDTQYF; CDR3 DNA: TGTGCCAGCAGCCTCAGCGGGGGGGCAACAGATACGCAGTATTTT
clone size: -; D gene: -; V gene: TRBV19; J gene: TRBJ1-5; CDR3 protein: CASSIGRGALGLWGNQPQHF; CDR3 DNA: TGTGCCAGTAGTATAGGACGGGGGGCGCTGGGCTTGTGGGGCAATCAGCCCCAGCATTTT
clone size: -; D gene: TRBD1; V gene: TRBV5-1; J gene: TRBJ2-2; CDR3 protein: CASRSTGGNAGELFF; CDR3 DNA: TGCGCCAGCAGATCGACAGGGGGCAACGCCGGGGAGCTGTTTTTT
clone size: once; D gene: -; V gene: TRBV24-1; J gene: TRBJ2-2; CDR3 protein: CATSDLGTSQNTGELFF; CDR3 DNA: TGTGCCACCAGTGATTTGGGAACTAGCCAGAACACCGGGGAGCTGTTTTTT
clone size: once; D gene: TRBD1; V gene: TRBV5-5; J gene: TRBJ1-2; CDR3 protein: CASSPTLGQGAHGYTF; CDR3 DNA: TGTGCCAGCAGCCCTACCTTGGGACAGGGGGCGCATGGCTACACCTTC
clone size: -; D gene: -; V gene: TRBV19; J gene: TRBJ1-5; CDR3 protein: CASRTSTGKNQPQHF; CDR3 DNA: TGTGCCAGTAGGACTTCTACAGGGAAAAATCAGCCCCAGCATTTT
clone size: -; D gene: TRBD1; V gene: TRBV6-1; J gene: TRBJ1-4; CDR3 protein: CASSEGTGGEKLFF; CDR3 DNA: TGTGCCAGCAGTGAAGGGACAGGGGGGGAAAAACTGTTTTTT
clone size: -; D gene: TRBD1; V gene: TRBV20-1; J gene: TRBJ2-4; CDR3 protein: CSASNRGLAKNIQYF; CDR3 DNA: TGCAGTGCTAGTAACAGGGGGTTAGCCAAAAACATTCAGTACTTC
clone size: -; D gene: -; V gene: TRBV9; J gene: TRBJ2-6; CDR3 protein: CASSVGQFDVLTF; CDR3 DNA: TGTGCCAGCAGCGTAGGGCAATTCGACGTCCTGACTTTC
clone size: -; D gene: TRBD1; V gene: TRBV6-6; J gene: TRBJ2-7; CDR3 protein: CASMLTGSYEQYF; CDR3 DNA: TGTGCCAGCATGCTGACAGGGTCCTACGAGCAGTACTTC
clone size: -; D gene: -; V gene: TRBV3-1/TRBV3-2; J gene: TRBJ1-5; CDR3 protein: CASSQDEGGQPQHF; CDR3 DNA: TGTGCCAGCAGCCAAGATGAGGGTGGCCAGCCCCAGCATTTT
clone size: -; D gene: TRBD2; V gene: TRBV6-4; J gene: TRBJ2-5; CDR3 protein: CASSESSGVGETQYF; CDR3 DNA: TGTGCCAGCAGTGAAAGTAGCGGGGTTGGAGAGACCCAGTACTTC
clone size: -; D gene: -; V gene: TRBV12-3/TRBV12-4; J gene: TRBJ1-5; CDR3 protein: CASTHSDQPQHF; CDR3 DNA: TGTGCCAGCACCCATAGTGATCAGCCCCAGCATTTT
clone size: -; D gene: -; V gene: TRBV4-1; J gene: TRBJ1-2; CDR3 protein: CASSQAYPQAYYGYTF; CDR3 DNA: TGCGCCAGCAGCCAAGCGTACCCACAGGCCTACTATGGCTACACCTTC
clone size: -; D gene: -; V gene: TRBV5-4; J gene: TRBJ2-7; CDR3 protein: CASSSQQGSYEQYF; CDR3 DNA: TGTGCCAGCAGCTCCCAACAGGGAAGCTACGAGCAGTACTTC
clone size: -; D gene: -; V gene: TRBV5-1; J gene: TRBJ1-1; CDR3 protein: CASSLAALTEAFF; CDR3 DNA: TGCGCCAGCAGCTTGGCCGCACTCACTGAAGCTTTCTTT
clone size: -; D gene: TRBD2; V gene: TRBV7-2; J gene: TRBJ2-3; CDR3 protein: CASSVQAGGGDTQYF; CDR3 DNA: TGTGCCAGCAGCGTTCAAGCGGGGGGCGGAGATACGCAGTATTTT
clone size: few; D gene: TRBD2; V gene: TRBV3-1/TRBV3-2; J gene: TRBJ2-4; CDR3 protein: CASSQTSGAENIQYF; CDR3 DNA: TGTGCCAGCAGCCAAACTAGCGGGGCGGAAAACATTCAGTACTTC
clone size: -; D gene: TRBD1; V gene: TRBV2; J gene: TRBJ2-3; CDR3 protein: CASSPVGQGPDTQYF; CDR3 DNA: TGTGCCAGCAGTCCCGTGGGACAGGGGCCAGATACGCAGTATTTT
clone size: -; D gene: -; V gene: TRBV10-3; J gene: TRBJ1-4; CDR3 protein: CAISQTGEGEKLFF; CDR3 DNA: TGTGCCATCAGCCAGACGGGGGAGGGTGAAAAACTGTTTTTT
clone size: -; D gene: -; V gene: TRBV3-1/TRBV3-2; J gene: TRBJ1-1; CDR3 protein: CASSQGFAREAFF; CDR3 DNA: TGTGCCAGCAGCCAAGGTTTTGCCAGGGAAGCTTTCTTT
clone size: -; D gene: TRBD1; V gene: TRBV5-6; J gene: TRBJ2-3; CDR3 protein: CASSLAGTGNKDTQYF; CDR3 DNA: TGTGCCAGCAGCTTGGCCGGGACAGGGAATAAAGATACGCAGTATTTT
clone size: once; D gene: -; V gene: TRBV6-5; J gene: TRBJ1-6; CDR3 protein: CASSYTGRVNSPLHF; CDR3 DNA: TGTGCCAGCAGTTACACGGGCAGGGTTAATTCACCCCTCCACTTT
clone size: few; D gene: -; V gene: TRBV7-9; J gene: TRBJ2-1; CDR3 protein: CASGIRGLNEQFF; CDR3 DNA: TGTGCCAGCGGGATACGGGGGTTAAATGAGCAGTTCTTC
clone size: -; D gene: -; V gene: TRBV19; J gene: TRBJ2-2; CDR3 protein: CASSIGRGMNTGELFF; CDR3 DNA: TGTGCCAGTAGTATCGGTCGAGGAATGAACACCGGGGAGCTGTTTTTT
clone size: -; D gene: TRBD1; V gene: TRBV4-1; J gene: TRBJ2-7; CDR3 protein: CASSQAGQGIEQYF; CDR3 DNA: TGCGCCAGCAGCCAAGCCGGACAGGGCATCGAGCAGTACTTC
clone size: -; D gene: TRBD1; V gene: TRBV18; J gene: TRBJ2-3; CDR3 protein: CASSLGQGSTDTQYF; CDR3 DNA: TGTGCCAGCTCCCTGGGACAGGGAAGCACAGATACGCAGTATTTT
clone size: -; D gene: -; V gene: TRBV5-1; J gene: TRBJ1-2; CDR3 protein: CASSLHERVYGYTF; CDR3 DNA: TGCGCCAGCAGCTTGCACGAGAGGGTCTATGGCTACACCTTC
clone size: -; D gene: TRBD1; V gene: TRBV12-3/TRBV12-4; J gene: TRBJ1-1; CDR3 protein: CASSRQGGAFF; CDR3 DNA: TGTGCCAGCAGCCGACAGGGGGGAGCTTTCTTT
clone size: few; D gene: -; V gene: TRBV18; J gene: TRBJ2-2; CDR3 protein: CASSPPWAGNTGELFF; CDR3 DNA: TGTGCCAGCTCACCACCGTGGGCAGGGAATACCGGGGAGCTGTTTTTT
clone size: -; D gene: -; V gene: TRBV15; J gene: TRBJ2-3; CDR3 protein: CATSSPGRDFEDTQYF; CDR3 DNA: TGTGCCACCAGCAGCCCCGGGCGGGACTTCGAAGATACGCAGTATTTT
clone size: -; D gene: TRBD1; V gene: TRBV24-1; J gene: TRBJ2-1; CDR3 protein: CATSDFWDRGSNEQFF; CDR3 DNA: TGTGCCACCAGTGATTTCTGGGACAGGGGATCGAATGAGCAGTTCTTC
clone size: -; D gene: TRBD1; V gene: TRBV20-1; J gene: TRBJ2-7; CDR3 protein: CSPGQTGEQYF; CDR3 DNA: TGCAGTCCGGGACAGACAGGCGAGCAGTACTTC
clone size: -; D gene: -; V gene: TRBV15; J gene: TRBJ1-1; CDR3 protein: CATSRGSREHTEAFF; CDR3 DNA: TGTGCCACCAGCAGAGGATCCCGGGAGCACACTGAAGCTTTCTTT
clone size: -; D gene: TRBD1; V gene: TRBV5-4; J gene: TRBJ2-1; CDR3 protein: CASSLALGTGGGEQFF; CDR3 DNA: TGTGCCAGCAGCTTGGCCTTAGGGACAGGGGGAGGTGAGCAGTTCTTC
clone size: -; D gene: -; V gene: TRBV25-1; J gene: TRBJ1-1; CDR3 protein: CASNAGGMQTEAFF; CDR3 DNA: TGTGCCAGCAATGCCGGGGGGATGCAGACTGAAGCTTTCTTT
clone size: -; D gene: -; V gene: TRBV7-8; J gene: TRBJ1-5; CDR3 protein: CASSLGNQGQHF; CDR3 DNA: TGTGCCAGCAGCTTAGGGAACCAGGGCCAGCATTTT